A selection of T cell receptor beta chains follows, all from one sample in a study of blood T cell repertoires in COVID-19. Sequencing was performed with immunoSEQ multiplex PCR; in TCRdb, only in-frame clones are kept and a portion is missing. Of around 150,000 clones listed, about 87% are singletons. The sample comprised peripheral blood. These receptors were collected from a man aged 60 to 75 with active or convalescent COVID-19. Both conserved end residues are part of each CDR3. D genes are given only for firm matches. For some rows the clone size is stated as once, few or many, or as a class when expanded; others skip it.

TRBD2 | TRBJ2-1 | TRBV27 | few | TGTGCCAGCAAGAAGGGCGGGAGAATGGTAGATGAGCAGTTCTTC | CASKKGGRMVDEQFF
NA | TRBJ2-3 | TRBV10-2 | NA | TGCGCCAGCAGTAAGGGTAGGACAGAATCTAGCACAGATACGCAGTATTTT | CASSKGRTESSTDTQYF
TRBD2 | TRBJ2-1 | TRBV16 | NA | TGTGCCAGCAGCCCCTCCTTTATGGTAGCGGGATACAATGAGCAGTTCTTC | CASSPSFMVAGYNEQFF
TRBD1 | TRBJ1-2 | TRBV6-5 | NA | TGTGCCACCGACAGGGGAAGTGGCTACACCTTC | CATDRGSGYTF
NA | TRBJ1-2 | TRBV7-9 | NA | TGTGCCAGCAGCGGCCGCGGGAGACTGTACTATGGCTACACCTTC | CASSGRGRLYYGYTF
TRBD1 | TRBJ2-1 | TRBV19 | few | TGTGCGTGCGGGACAGGGTACTCGGATGAGCAGTTCTTC | CACGTGYSDEQFF
NA | TRBJ2-6 | TRBV4-3 | NA | TGCGCCAGCAGCGCCTCCGGAGGGGCTGGGGCCAACGTCCTGACTTTC | CASSASGGAGANVLTF
TRBD1 | TRBJ1-5 | TRBV15 | NA | TGTGCCACCAGCAGAAGGACAGGGGGCAATCAGCCCCAGCATTTT | CATSRRTGGNQPQHF
NA | TRBJ2-5 | TRBV5-1 | once | TGCGCCAGCAGCTTTAGCGAGACCCAGTACTTC | CASSFSETQYF
TRBD2 | TRBJ2-1 | TRBV4-2 | NA | TGTGCCAGCAGCCTCGGACTAGCGGGAGATGGTGAGCAGTTCTTC | CASSLGLAGDGEQFF
TRBD1 | TRBJ2-7 | TRBV19 | NA | TGTGCCAGTAGACGACGGGACAGAGACTCCTACGAGCAGTACTTC | CASRRRDRDSYEQYF
NA | TRBJ1-5 | TRBV12-3/TRBV12-4 | once | TGTGCCAGCAGTTTAGCCCGGGATCAGCCCCAGCATTTT | CASSLARDQPQHF
NA | TRBJ1-5 | TRBV5-6 | NA | TGTGCCAGCAGCTTCTCGGGGGAAGGTCGTAATCAGCCCCAGCATTTT | CASSFSGEGRNQPQHF
NA | TRBJ1-4 | TRBV29-1 | NA | TGCAGCGTTTTGGGCAGGACTACCATTAATGAAAAACTGTTTTTT | CSVLGRTTINEKLFF
TRBD2 | TRBJ2-7 | TRBV11-2 | NA | TGTGCCAGCAGCACCCGGGCGGGAGGCTACGAGCAGTACTTC | CASSTRAGGYEQYF
NA | TRBJ2-7 | TRBV4-1 | NA | TGCGCCAGCAGCCAACCAGACAGAGCCTCCTACGAGCAGTACTTC | CASSQPDRASYEQYF
TRBD1 | TRBJ1-5 | TRBV3-1/TRBV3-2 | NA | TGTGCCAGCAGCCAAGACCCAGGGGGTGCCTTAAATCAGCCCCAGCATTTT | CASSQDPGGALNQPQHF
TRBD1 | TRBJ2-5 | TRBV18 | NA | TGTGCCAGCTCACCAGCAGGGGGCGGGAAAGAGACCCAGTACTTC | CASSPAGGGKETQYF
TRBD1 | TRBJ2-7 | TRBV4-1 | NA | TGCGCCAGCAGCCAAGTCCCCGGCCGGACAGGGACATACGAGCAGTACTTC | CASSQVPGRTGTYEQYF
TRBD1 | TRBJ1-6 | TRBV28 | few | TGTGCCAGCAGTAGGGGGCTTCATCCACCCCTCCACTTT | CASSRGLHPPLHF
NA | TRBJ1-5 | TRBV4-2 | few | TGTGCCAGCAGCCAAGACTATAGCAATCAGCCCCAGCATTTT | CASSQDYSNQPQHF
NA | TRBJ1-1 | TRBV7-2 | NA | TGTGCCAGCAGCTTAGAGGGGGACACTGAAGCTTTCTTT | CASSLEGDTEAFF
TRBD2 | TRBJ2-4 | TRBV7-2 | NA | TGTGCCAGCAGTTCGCCGGGACTAGCGGGAGGGACGGCCAAAAACATTCAGTACTTC | CASSSPGLAGGTAKNIQYF
TRBD2 | TRBJ2-7 | TRBV6-5 | NA | TGTGCCAGCGGAAACCCGACTAGCGTCTACGAGCAGTACTTC | CASGNPTSVYEQYF
TRBD2 | TRBJ2-4 | TRBV7-9 | NA | TGTGCCAGCAGTTTAGCGGGAGCAGAAAACATTCAGTACTTC | CASSLAGAENIQYF
NA | TRBJ1-1 | TRBV4-1 | once | TGCGCCAGCAGCCCAGGGCTTCCTCGGGCTACTGAAGCTTTCTTT | CASSPGLPRATEAFF
TRBD1 | TRBJ1-6 | TRBV28 | NA | TGTGCCAGCAGCCTGGGACAGGGACCTAATTCACCCCTCCACTTT | CASSLGQGPNSPLHF
NA | TRBJ1-2 | TRBV29-1 | NA | TGCAGCGTGGAGGACCCAGGAGCTAACTATGGCTACACCTTC | CSVEDPGANYGYTF
NA | TRBJ1-1 | TRBV18 | NA | TGTGCCAGTTTAGAAAGCCTGAACACTGAAGCTTTCTTT | CASLESLNTEAFF
TRBD1 | TRBJ1-2 | TRBV19 | NA | TGTGCCAGTAGGGCGACAGGGAACTATGGCTACACCTTC | CASRATGNYGYTF
TRBD1 | TRBJ2-2 | TRBV4-3 | NA | TGCGCCAGCAGCCAAGAAAATGACAGGGGGACCGGGGAGCTGTTTTTT | CASSQENDRGTGELFF
NA | TRBJ2-3 | TRBV19 | NA | TGTGCCAGTACCTCTCGAGGGGGTTCAGATACGCAGTATTTT | CASTSRGGSDTQYF
NA | TRBJ2-1 | TRBV11-1 | NA | TGTGCCAGCAGCTTATTCCGCGGGGCCTACAATGAGCAGTTCTTC | CASSLFRGAYNEQFF
NA | TRBJ2-7 | TRBV27 | NA | TGTGCCAGCAGTTCTCCTCCTCGACGGGCCTACGAGCAGTACTTC | CASSSPPRRAYEQYF
TRBD1 | TRBJ2-5 | TRBV29-1 | NA | TGCAGCGTTGAGCGGACAGGGTTGGATGAGACCCAGTACTTC | CSVERTGLDETQYF
TRBD2 | TRBJ2-7 | TRBV3-1/TRBV3-2 | NA | TGTGCCAGCAGCCCGGGGACTAGCGGGAGATCCAACGAGCAGTACTTC | CASSPGTSGRSNEQYF
TRBD1 | TRBJ1-5 | TRBV7-8 | NA | TGTGCCAGCAGATACGGGACAGATAGCAATCAGCCCCAGCATTTT | CASRYGTDSNQPQHF
TRBD1 | TRBJ1-3 | TRBV9 | NA | TGTGCCAGCAGCGTAGTCACAGGGGGATCTGGAAACACCATATATTTT | CASSVVTGGSGNTIYF
TRBD1 | TRBJ1-2 | TRBV2 | NA | TGTGCCAGCAGTCCGACAGGGGGCGCCCGGTATGGCTACACCTTC | CASSPTGGARYGYTF
NA | TRBJ2-1 | TRBV7-2 | NA | TGTGCCAGCAGCTTTCAGGGGTACAATGAGCAGTTCTTC | CASSFQGYNEQFF
NA | TRBJ1-1 | TRBV10-3 | NA | TGTGCCATCAGTGAGACGGGGAACACTGAAGCTTTCTTT | CAISETGNTEAFF
TRBD1 | TRBJ1-2 | TRBV29-1 | NA | TGCAGCGTTGGGTTACAGGGGGCGCTTGGCTACACCTTC | CSVGLQGALGYTF
TRBD2 | TRBJ2-2 | TRBV6-4 | NA | TGTGCCAGCAGGAGACTAGCGGGAGGGACCGGGGAGCTGTTTTTT | CASRRLAGGTGELFF
TRBD2 | TRBJ2-7 | TRBV28 | NA | TGTGCCAGCAGTTTATGGGCTAGCGGGAGGCCTTCCTACGAGCAGTACTTC | CASSLWASGRPSYEQYF
TRBD1 | TRBJ2-7 | TRBV19 | NA | TGTGCCAGTAGTTTGACGGGACAGAACTACGAGCAGTACTTC | CASSLTGQNYEQYF
NA | TRBJ2-7 | TRBV4-3 | once | TGCGCCAGCAGCCAAGATCGAGCCTACGAGCAGTACTTC | CASSQDRAYEQYF
TRBD2 | TRBJ2-1 | TRBV5-6 | NA | TGTGCCAGCAGCGGGCCGGGACTAGCGGACTCCTACAATGAGCAGTTCTTC | CASSGPGLADSYNEQFF
TRBD1 | TRBJ2-7 | TRBV5-4 | NA | TGTGCCAGCAGCCCGGACAGGGGGGCCTACGAGCAGTACTTC | CASSPDRGAYEQYF
TRBD2 | TRBJ2-2 | TRBV6-6 | NA | TGTGCCAGCAGTTACGGGGGGAGGGCCCACACCGGGGAGCTGTTTTTT | CASSYGGRAHTGELFF
NA | TRBJ1-1 | TRBV28 | NA | TGTGCCAGCAGCAGGGGTGCAGGGGTCACTGAAGCTTTCTTT | CASSRGAGVTEAFF
TRBD1 | TRBJ1-5 | TRBV29-1 | NA | TGCAGCGCAGGGACAGGCGGGAATCAGCCCCAGCATTTT | CSAGTGGNQPQHF
NA | TRBJ1-2 | TRBV24-1 | NA | TGTGCCACCAGTGACCCGCGGGCCGTTGGGTATGGCTACACCTTC | CATSDPRAVGYGYTF
NA | TRBJ2-1 | TRBV6-4 | NA | TGTGCCAGTAAAGCGGACCCCTCCTACAATGAGCAGTTCTTC | CASKADPSYNEQFF
TRBD1 | TRBJ2-5 | TRBV11-2 | NA | TGTGCCAGCAGCTTAGAACAGGGGGCGAAGACCCAGTACTTC | CASSLEQGAKTQYF
NA | TRBJ1-4 | TRBV4-2 | NA | TGTGCCAGCAGCCAAGTGGGAGAGGGTAATGAAAAACTGTTTTTT | CASSQVGEGNEKLFF
NA | TRBJ1-1 | TRBV2 | NA | TGTGCCAGCAGTGGTCCGGACTTGACTGAAGCTTTCTTT | CASSGPDLTEAFF
NA | TRBJ2-1 | TRBV5-4 | NA | TGTGCCAGCAGCTTGGCGGGACAAGGCCACAATGAGCAGTTCTTC | CASSLAGQGHNEQFF